A single sample is the source of the 29 T cell receptor beta chains below, sequenced in a study of blood T cell repertoires in COVID-19. The table came from immunoSEQ multiplex PCR; TCRdb's copy has only in-frame clones and leaves some out. The sample yields approximately 150,000 clones, around nine tenths seen once. Sequencing used peripheral blood. Receptors were obtained from a man aged 55 to 70 with active or convalescent COVID-19.

V gene TRBV4-2 combines with J gene TRBJ1-2, with D possibly TRBD1 on 5 matching bases. V gave up 1 base and J gave up 4 bases, with 7 bases separating them. Germline CDR1 is LGHNA and CDR2 is YNFKEQ. The length of the CDR3 is 13 residues. CDR3 protein: CASSQGGGYGYTF. The CDR3 coding sequence is TGTGCCAGCAGCCAAGGGGGCGGCTATGGCTACACCTTC.

The gene calls are TRBV6-6 and TRBJ1-2; 12 bases line up with TRBD1. The trim removed 6 bases at V and 2 bases at J, leaving 4 bases unmatched. The CDR3 sequence is 15 residues long. Germline lookup yields CDR1 MNHNY and CDR2 SVGAGI (reference sequence). The CDR3 DNA reads as TGTGCCAGCAGCACCGGGACAGGGGGCAACTATGGCTACACCTTC. Protein: CASSTGTGGNYGYTF.

V usage is TRBV19 and J usage is TRBJ1-4; D might be TRBD1 (6 bases). The V gene's germline CDR1 is LNHDA and CDR2 SQIVND (reference sequence). Trimming took 7 bases from V and 7 from J, leaving 16 bases between them. CDR3 length equals 14 residues. The CDR3 spells CASNEGTYFEKLFF. CDR3 nucleotides: TGTGCCAGTAACGAAGGGACATATTTTGAAAAACTGTTTTTT.

Only a few counts were recorded for this clone. This chain connects TRBV6-5 to TRBJ1-5; D is unclear. CDR3 length: 13 amino acids. Germline CDR1 is MNHEY and CDR2 is SVGAGI. Between the trimmed V and J ends, which lost 0 bases and 9 bases, there was a span of 9 bases. In nucleotides, the CDR3 is TGTGCCAGCAGTTACTCGAACTCGGGGCCCCAGCATTTT. Its translation: CASSYSNSGPQHF.

CDR3 DNA: TGTGCCAGCAATCAGAGGGGGACAGGGAATGAAAAACTGTTTTTT. Protein product: CASNQRGTGNEKLFF. The chain joins TRBV2 to TRBJ1-4, with 9 bases lining up with TRBD1. Germline CDR1 and CDR2: SNHLY and FYNNEI. The CDR3 has 15 residues. V was clipped by 7 bases and J by 5 bases; unmatched bases: 8.

This sequence joins TRBV14 and TRBJ2-7; 7 bases fit TRBD2. V dropped 1 base and J dropped 7; count of bases not matched to a gene: 10. Germline V gives CDR1 SGHDN, CDR2 FVKESK. This CDR3 spans 15 amino acids. The CDR3 loop is CASSQALARPQEQYF. For the CDR3, the DNA is TGTGCCAGCAGCCAAGCACTAGCGAGACCTCAGGAGCAGTACTTC. Full variable domain (missing parts from reference TRBV14 and TRBJ2-7): EAGVTQFPSHSVIEKGQTVTLRCDPISGHDNLYWYRRVMGKEIKFLLHFVKESKQDESGMPNNRFLAERTGGTYSTLKVQPAELEDSGVYFCASSQALARPQEQYFGPGTRLTVT.

As regards this clone: This same CDR3 is encoded by further DNA sequences in the sample. This chain uses TRBV19 with TRBJ1-4, with a tentative D call TRBD1 (6 bases). CDR1 and CDR2 (germline): LNHDA, SQIVND (reference sequence). The CDR3 is 14 amino acids. The ends were cut back, 2 bases at V and 5 bases at J, with 9 bases in the middle. The CDR3 DNA reads as TGTGCCAGTAGTATACAGGGGACCAATGAAAAACTGTTTTTT. This translates into CASSIQGTNEKLFF.

V is TRBV9 and J is TRBJ1-2; D is undetermined. The germline CDR1 and CDR2 sequences are SGDLS and YYNGEE. V dropped 0 bases and J dropped 6 bases, with 15 bases sitting between them. The CDR3 runs 15 residues. CDR3 nucleotide sequence: TGTGCCAGCAGCGTAGGCGGCGGGATAGGTCATGGCTACACCTTC. Translating gives CASSVGGGIGHGYTF.

The chain uses TRBV5-1 and TRBJ1-1; perhaps TRBD1 as D (6 bases). CDR3 length: 16 residues. The ends were cut back, 0 bases at V and 0 bases at J, with 12 bases in the middle. Germline CDR1 SGHRS, CDR2 YFSETQ. In DNA form, the CDR3 reads TGCGCCAGCAGCTTGGCGGTGGACAGAATGAACACTGAAGCTTTCTTT. It yields the protein CASSLAVDRMNTEAFF.

J is TRBJ1-5 and V is TRBV27, with 7 bases aligning to TRBD1. The CDR3 has 18 residues. The germline V gene encodes CDR1 MNHEY and CDR2 SMNVEV (reference sequence). J lost 7 bases, V lost 4 bases, and 19 bases had no gene match. In DNA, the CDR3 is TGTGCCAGCAGTTCCCAGAAATCAGGGGGAGCGGTTGGACAGCCCCAGCATTTT. Its translation: CASSSQKSGGAVGQPQHF.

The chain has TRBV6-5 and TRBJ2-7; D unclear. V shed 6 bases and J shed 3 bases, with 12 bases lying between them. The CDR3 runs 13 residues. Germline V gene sequence: CDR1 MNHEY, CDR2 SVGAGI. CDR3 coding DNA: TGTGCCAGCAGACCCTGGCAGTACTACGAGCAGTACTTC. Its translation: CASRPWQYYEQYF.

This clone was seen only once. The chain is built from TRBV11-1 and TRBJ1-2, with D perhaps TRBD1 (5 bases). Germline values: CDR1 SGHAT, CDR2 FQDESV (reference sequence). Trimming shortened V by 4 bases and J by 0 bases, and 12 bases separated the two germline ends. CDR3 size: 15 residues. The CDR3 coding sequence is TGTGCCAGCAGCTCTCAGGGATCAGCTAACTATGGCTACACCTTC. Translation gives CASSSQGSANYGYTF. Full variable domain (outside the CDR3, taken from reference TRBV11-1 and TRBJ1-2): EAEVAQSPRYKITEKSQAVAFWCDPISGHATLYWYRQILGQGPELLVQFQDESVVDDSQLPKDRFSAERLKGVDSTLKIQPAELGDSAMYLCASSSQGSANYGYTFGSGTRLTVV.

V usage is TRBV9 and J usage is TRBJ1-5; no reliable D call. Germline lookup yields CDR1 SGDLS and CDR2 YYNGEE. V dropped 2 bases and J dropped 0 bases, with 12 bases sitting between them. The CDR3 runs 16 residues. CDR3 amino acids: CASSVPVGVSNQPQHF. CDR3 coding DNA: TGTGCCAGCAGCGTGCCTGTCGGGGTTAGCAATCAGCCCCAGCATTTT. The entire variable domain, with the rest obtained from reference TRBV9 and TRBJ1-5, is as follows: DSGVTQTPKHLITATGQRVTLRCSPRSGDLSVYWYQQSLDQGLQFLIQYYNGEERAKGNILERFSAQQFPDLHSELNLSSLELGDSALYFCASSVPVGVSNQPQHFGDGTRLSIL.

This chain connects TRBV9 to TRBJ1-1; no clear D. Trimming pared 0 bases from V and 7 bases from J, leaving 19 bases between. Germline lookup yields CDR1 SGDLS and CDR2 YYNGEE. This CDR3 has 16 amino acids. Written as DNA, the CDR3 is TGTGCCAGCAGCGTAGAACCCTTCCACCGGGGAAGTGAAGCTTTCTTT. Residues: CASSVEPFHRGSEAFF.

The chain employs TRBV11-1 and TRBJ1-3; 9 bases are shared with TRBD1. The junction had 11 bases not matched to a gene; V was cut back by 5 bases and J by 6 bases. This CDR3 comprises 16 residues. Germline CDR1 and CDR2: SGHAT and FQDESV (reference sequence). The DNA of the CDR3 is TGTGCCAGCAGCCTAACGGGACAGGGTGGTCCAAACACCATATATTTT. The encoded protein is CASSLTGQGGPNTIYF.

The CDR3 is CASRPQGVNTEAFF. The CDR3, as DNA: TGCGCCAGCAGACCCCAGGGGGTAAATACTGAAGCTTTCTTT. The V gene is TRBV5-1, the J gene TRBJ1-1, with 7 bases matching TRBD1. CDR1 and CDR2 from the germline V gene are SGHRS and YFSETQ. V was clipped by 5 bases and J by 5 bases; unmatched bases: 9. This CDR3 has 14 residues. Full variable domain (remainder filled in from reference TRBV5-1 and TRBJ1-1): KAGVTQTPRYLIKTRGQQVTLSCSPISGHRSVSWYQQTPGQGLQFLFEYFSETQRNKGNFPGRFSGRQFSNSRSEMNVSTLELGDSALYLCASRPQGVNTEAFFGQGTRLTVV.

The chain uses TRBV6-5 and TRBJ1-1; D is possibly TRBD1 (5 bases). This CDR3 has 14 residues. V was clipped by 5 bases and J by 4 bases, with 14 bases between them. Germline CDR1 and CDR2: MNHEY and SVGAGI. The CDR3 DNA reads TGTGCCAGCAGTCGCTCGGACACGGGCACTGAAGCTTTCTTT. Protein: CASSRSDTGTEAFF.

The chain carries TRBV13 and TRBJ2-5; D gene uncertain. The CDR3 sequence is 13 residues long. V lost 2 bases and J lost 3, with 7 bases in between. Germline V lookup: CDR1 PRHDT, CDR2 FYEKMQ (reference sequence). This CDR3 is CASSLNYEETQYF. CDR3 DNA sequence: TGTGCCAGCAGCTTAAACTACGAAGAGACCCAGTACTTC.

The chain joins TRBV9 to TRBJ1-3; the D gene is possibly TRBD1 (6 bases). The CDR3 consists of 18 residues. Germline CDR1 SGDLS, CDR2 YYNGEE. Deletions cut 0 bases from V and 4 bases from J, with 20 bases between. In DNA form, the CDR3 reads TGTGCCAGCAGCGTAGCGGGGGGGGCAGGCTCGGGCGGAAACACCATATATTTT. Translation gives CASSVAGGAGSGGNTIYF.

The genes are TRBV2 and TRBJ2-7; 8 nucleotides line up with TRBD2. The ends lost 7 bases at V and 4 bases at J; junction bases unmatched: 12. The CDR3 covers 15 residues. Germline V gives CDR1 SNHLY, CDR2 FYNNEI. In nucleotides, the CDR3 is TGTGCCAGCACCTTCTCCCTAGCGGGTCAATACGAGCAGTACTTC. Amino acid sequence: CASTFSLAGQYEQYF.

The gene calls are TRBV19 and TRBJ1-6, with a weak D call TRBD1 (6 bases). From germline, CDR1 is LNHDA and CDR2 SQIVND (reference sequence). V was clipped by 7 bases and J by 6 bases, with 13 bases between them. The CDR3 loop spans 14 amino acids. For the CDR3, the DNA is TGTGCCAGTACCCTGACAGGACCTAATTCACCCCTCCACTTT. This sequence encodes CASTLTGPNSPLHF.

The rearrangement uses TRBV3-1 (or the pseudogene TRBV3-2) and TRBJ2-3; TRBD1 matches at 8 bases. Germline CDR1 is LGHDT and CDR2 is YNNKEL (reference sequence). Trimming took 2 bases from V and 6 from J; bases not matched to a gene: 10. CDR3 size: 16 residues. This CDR3 is CASSQSSRGPADTQYF. In nucleotides, the CDR3 is TGTGCCAGCAGCCAATCGTCCAGGGGGCCGGCCGATACGCAGTATTTT.

The chain employs TRBV6-1 and TRBJ1-2; tentative D call: TRBD1 (6 bases). Germline V gives CDR1 MNHNS, CDR2 SASEGT. The V end was cut by 2 bases, the J end by 4 bases, with 17 bases between. The CDR3 is made up of 16 amino acids. The CDR3 sequence is CASSEPFRGSRYGYTF. In DNA, the CDR3 is TGTGCCAGCAGTGAACCCTTTAGGGGGTCCCGCTATGGCTACACCTTC.

The chain couples TRBV6-5 to TRBJ1-6; D not resolved. The CDR3 loop spans 15 amino acids. CDR1 and CDR2 from the germline V gene are MNHEY and SVGAGI. V shed 3 bases and J shed 7 bases, with 13 bases lying between them. The CDR3 here is CASSYTTSSNSPLHF. Written as DNA, the CDR3 is TGTGCCAGCAGTTATACGACTTCTAGCAATTCACCCCTCCACTTT.

The chain links TRBV7-9 to TRBJ1-1; 8 bases are shared with TRBD1. Germline values: CDR1 SEHNR, CDR2 FQNEAQ (reference sequence). V gave up 5 bases and J gave up 3 bases; unmatched junction bases: 5. CDR3 length equals 14 residues. The DNA of the CDR3 is TGTGCCAGCAGCCTGACAGGGGTGGACACTGAAGCTTTCTTT. Translating it yields CASSLTGVDTEAFF.

The gene calls are TRBV11-2 and TRBJ2-7; the D gene is possibly TRBD1 (6 bases). Germline V gene lookup returns CDR1 SGHAT and CDR2 FQNNGV. The CDR3 is 12 residues long. V lost 5 bases and J 2 bases, leaving 7 bases between the germline ends. CDR3 coding DNA: TGTGCCAGCAGCACAGGGCCCTACGAGCAGTACTTC. Its translation: CASSTGPYEQYF.

The chain joins TRBV7-9 to TRBJ2-1; D ambiguous. Trimming pared 11 bases from V and 1 base from J, leaving 9 bases between. Germline V CDR1 and CDR2: SEHNR, FQNEAQ (reference sequence). The CDR3 has 12 residues. The CDR3 is CAGSESYNEQFF. The CDR3 DNA follows: TGTGCCGGGTCGGAGTCCTACAATGAGCAGTTCTTC.

This clone was recorded only once. This chain uses TRBV11-3 with TRBJ1-1, with D hard to call. V was cut by 1 base and J by 5 bases, with 8 bases left in between. The CDR3 runs to 13 residues. Per germline, CDR1 SGHNT and CDR2 YENEEA. The chain's CDR3 is CASSLVAATEAFF. CDR3 DNA sequence: TGTGCCAGCAGCTTAGTCGCCGCGACTGAAGCTTTCTTT.

Points on this clone: Other DNA sequences from this sample encode an identical CDR3 as well. The V gene is TRBV10-3, the J gene TRBJ1-6; 9 bases are shared with TRBD1. The ends lost 6 bases at V and 7 bases at J; junction bases unmatched: 4. CDR3 length: 14 residues. Germline CDR1 reads ENHRY; CDR2 reads SYGVKD. As DNA, the CDR3 is TGTGCCATCAGGAGGACAGGGGACAATTCACCCCTCCACTTT. Protein: CAIRRTGDNSPLHF.